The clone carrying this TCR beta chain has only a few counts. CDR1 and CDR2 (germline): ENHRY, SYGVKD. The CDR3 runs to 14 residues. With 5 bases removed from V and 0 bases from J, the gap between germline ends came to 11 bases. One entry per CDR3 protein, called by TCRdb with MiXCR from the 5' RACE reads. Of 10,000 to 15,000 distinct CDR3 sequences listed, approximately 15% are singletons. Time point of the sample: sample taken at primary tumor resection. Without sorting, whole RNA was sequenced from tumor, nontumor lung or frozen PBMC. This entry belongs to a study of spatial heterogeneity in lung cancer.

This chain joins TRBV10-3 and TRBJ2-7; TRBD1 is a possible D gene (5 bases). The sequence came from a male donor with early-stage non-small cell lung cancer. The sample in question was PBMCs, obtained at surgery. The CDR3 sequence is CAISQPQGSYEQYF. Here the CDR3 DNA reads TGTGCCATCAGTCAACCCCAGGGCTCCTACGAGCAGTACTTC.